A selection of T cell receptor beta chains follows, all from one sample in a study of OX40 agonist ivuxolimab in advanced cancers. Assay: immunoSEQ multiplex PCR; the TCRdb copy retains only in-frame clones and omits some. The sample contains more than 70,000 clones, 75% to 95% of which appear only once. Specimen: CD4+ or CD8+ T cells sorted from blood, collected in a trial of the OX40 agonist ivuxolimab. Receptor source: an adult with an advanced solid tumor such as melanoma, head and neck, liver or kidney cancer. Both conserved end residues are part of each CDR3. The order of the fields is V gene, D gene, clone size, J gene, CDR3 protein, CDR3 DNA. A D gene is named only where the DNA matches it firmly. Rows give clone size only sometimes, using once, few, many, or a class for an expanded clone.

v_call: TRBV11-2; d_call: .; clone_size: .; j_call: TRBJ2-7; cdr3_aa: CASSLGAIGTYEQYF; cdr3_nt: TGTGCCAGCAGCTTAGGGGCGATCGGTACGTACGAGCAGTACTTC
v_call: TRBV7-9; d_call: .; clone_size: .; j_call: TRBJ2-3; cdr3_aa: CASSLFAPSTDTQYF; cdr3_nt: TGTGCCAGCAGCTTATTCGCTCCTAGCACAGATACGCAGTATTTT
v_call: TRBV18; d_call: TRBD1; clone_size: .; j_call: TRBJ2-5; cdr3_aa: CASSPPGRGQGAEQYF; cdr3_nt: TGTGCCAGCTCACCACCTGGTAGGGGACAGGGGGCAGAGCAGTACTTC
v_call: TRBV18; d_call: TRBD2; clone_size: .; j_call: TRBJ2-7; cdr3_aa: CASSPLASGSLNEQYF; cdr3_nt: TGTGCCAGCTCACCATTGGCTAGCGGGAGTCTGAACGAGCAGTACTTC
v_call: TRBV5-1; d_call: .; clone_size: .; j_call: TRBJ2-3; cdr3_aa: CASSLGQTTDTQYF; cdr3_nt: TGCGCCAGCAGCTTGGGACAAACCACAGATACGCAGTATTTT
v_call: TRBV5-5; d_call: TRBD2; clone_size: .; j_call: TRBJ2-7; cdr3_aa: CASRGTSGTYEQYF; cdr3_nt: TGTGCCAGCAGAGGGACTAGCGGGACCTACGAGCAGTACTTC
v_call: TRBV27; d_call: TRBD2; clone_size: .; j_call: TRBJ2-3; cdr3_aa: CASRSNKREFADTQYF; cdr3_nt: TGTGCCAGCCGATCAAATAAGCGGGAGTTCGCGGATACGCAGTATTTT
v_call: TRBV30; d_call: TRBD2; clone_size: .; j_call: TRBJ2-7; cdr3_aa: CAWSQAGIYEQYF; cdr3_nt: TGTGCCTGGTCCCAAGCGGGAATCTACGAGCAGTACTTC
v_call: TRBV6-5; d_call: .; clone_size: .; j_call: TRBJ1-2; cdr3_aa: CASSYQVAGLNYGYTF; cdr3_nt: TGTGCCAGCAGTTACCAGGTGGCAGGCCTTAACTATGGCTACACCTTC
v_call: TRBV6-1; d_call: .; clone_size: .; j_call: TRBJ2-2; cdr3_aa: CASSESRGLQIPGELFF; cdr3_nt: TGTGCCAGCAGTGAAAGCAGGGGTCTCCAGATACCCGGGGAGCTGTTTTTT
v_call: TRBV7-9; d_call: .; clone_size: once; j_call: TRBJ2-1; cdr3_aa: CASSSLGRYAEQFF; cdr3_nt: TGTGCCAGCAGCTCACTAGGAAGGTACGCTGAGCAGTTCTTC
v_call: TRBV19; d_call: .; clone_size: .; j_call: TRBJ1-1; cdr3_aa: CASSSEIAIRVGTEAFF; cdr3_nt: TGTGCCAGTAGTTCCGAGATCGCGATCAGGGTTGGGACTGAAGCTTTCTTT
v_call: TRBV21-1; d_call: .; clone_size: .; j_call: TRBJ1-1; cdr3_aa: CASSPGGQMIMNTEAFF; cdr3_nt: TGTGCCAGCAGCCCGGGGGGGCAGATGATCATGAACACTGAAGCTTTCTTT
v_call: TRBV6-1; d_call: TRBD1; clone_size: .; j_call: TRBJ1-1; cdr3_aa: CASRPGQGGTEAFF; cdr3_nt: TGTGCCAGCAGACCGGGACAGGGCGGAACTGAAGCTTTCTTT
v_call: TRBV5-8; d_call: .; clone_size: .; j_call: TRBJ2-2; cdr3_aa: CASSLANTGELFF; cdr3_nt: TGTGCCAGCAGCTTGGCGAACACCGGGGAGCTGTTTTTT
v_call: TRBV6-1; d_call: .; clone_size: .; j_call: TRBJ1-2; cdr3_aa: CASSESIGAGNYGYTF; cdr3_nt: TGTGCCAGCAGTGAAAGTATAGGGGCGGGGAACTATGGCTACACCTTC
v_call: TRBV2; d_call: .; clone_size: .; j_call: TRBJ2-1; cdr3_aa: CASSVGLASNEQFF; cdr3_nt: TGTGCCAGCAGCGTGGGTCTAGCCTCTAATGAGCAGTTCTTC
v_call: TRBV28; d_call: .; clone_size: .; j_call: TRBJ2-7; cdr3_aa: CASSPPTGTEYF; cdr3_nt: TGTGCCAGCAGTCCACCGACAGGGACTGAGTACTTC
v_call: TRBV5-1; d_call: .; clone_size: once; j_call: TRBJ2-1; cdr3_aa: CASSMDSPSYNEQFF; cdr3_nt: TGCGCCAGCAGCATGGACAGCCCCTCCTACAATGAGCAGTTCTTC
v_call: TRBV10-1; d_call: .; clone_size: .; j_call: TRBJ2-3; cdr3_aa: CATRGSITDTQYF; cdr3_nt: TGCGCCACCCGAGGGTCCATTACAGATACGCAGTATTTT
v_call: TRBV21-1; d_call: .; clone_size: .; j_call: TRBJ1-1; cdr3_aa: CASNPIIAGLTAFF; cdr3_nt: TGTGCCAGCAACCCAATTATCGCTGGGTTAACAGCTTTCTTT
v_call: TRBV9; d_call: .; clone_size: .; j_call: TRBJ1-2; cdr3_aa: CASSVQKNLYGYTF; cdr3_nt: TGTGCCAGCAGCGTTCAGAAAAATCTCTATGGCTACACCTTC
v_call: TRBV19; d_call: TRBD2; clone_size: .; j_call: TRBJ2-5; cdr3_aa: CASSPLAGVETQYF; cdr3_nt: TGTGCCAGTAGTCCGCTAGCGGGTGTGGAGACCCAGTACTTC
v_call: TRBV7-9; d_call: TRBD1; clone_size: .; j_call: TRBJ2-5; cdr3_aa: CASSHPYKDRVETQYF; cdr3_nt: TGTGCCAGCAGCCACCCCTATAAAGACAGGGTAGAGACCCAGTACTTC
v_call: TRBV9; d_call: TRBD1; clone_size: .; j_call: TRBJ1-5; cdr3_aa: CASSLGQAYQPQHF; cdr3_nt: TGTGCCAGCAGCTTGGGACAGGCATATCAGCCCCAGCATTTT
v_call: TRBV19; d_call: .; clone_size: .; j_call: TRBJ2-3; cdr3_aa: CASSRGPTSTDTQYF; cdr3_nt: TGTGCCAGTAGTCGCGGTCCCACTAGCACAGATACGCAGTATTTT
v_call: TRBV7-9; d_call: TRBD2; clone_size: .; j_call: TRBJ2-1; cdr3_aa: CASSPRTSAAYSEQFF; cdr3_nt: TGTGCCAGCAGCCCCAGGACTAGCGCGGCCTACAGTGAGCAGTTCTTC
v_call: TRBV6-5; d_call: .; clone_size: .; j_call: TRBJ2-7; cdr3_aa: CASSPRPDNIYEQYF; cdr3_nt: TGTGCCAGCAGTCCCCGACCGGACAATATCTACGAGCAGTACTTC
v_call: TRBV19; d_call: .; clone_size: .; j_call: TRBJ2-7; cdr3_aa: CASSNPTRTEQYF; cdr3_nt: TGTGCCAGTAGTAATCCCACAAGGACCGAGCAGTACTTC
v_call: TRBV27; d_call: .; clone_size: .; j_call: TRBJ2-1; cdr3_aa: CATSWGVSLEQFF; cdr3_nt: TGTGCCACTTCTTGGGGGGTATCCTTGGAGCAGTTCTTC
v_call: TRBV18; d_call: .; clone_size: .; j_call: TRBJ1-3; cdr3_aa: CASSPLGSGNTIYF; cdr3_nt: TGTGCCAGCTCACCACTAGGCTCTGGAAACACCATATATTTT